This T cell receptor beta chain was observed in a study of cytomegalovirus exposure and HLA in healthy donors. This CDR3 has 14 amino acids. CDR1 MNHNS and CDR2 SASEGT come from the germline V gene. V shed 4 bases and J 7 bases; nucleotides not matched to a gene: 6. This clone was counted only a few times. Its antigen is not identified. Primers: 60 Vbeta forward and 13 Jbeta reverse. The assay was immunoSEQ multiplex PCR, and TCRdb's table has in-frame clones only and misses some. The data hold about 170,000 clones, with around 80% observed a single time. Study findings and constraints: Cytomegalovirus status was reportedly diagnosed by the classifier with high specificity and sensitivity. Prior analysis indicated that the majority of TCR beta V segments exhibited productivity approximately 87% or approximately 30% of the time.

This chain uses TRBV6-1 with TRBJ1-5, with TRBD1 matching over 8 bases. The specimen was PBMCs. This clonotype was sampled from a woman in her forties or fifties in good health and CMV-seropositive. The CDR3 is CASSGQGAWQPQHF. CDR3 bases: TGTGCCAGCAGTGGGCAGGGGGCATGGCAGCCCCAGCATTTT.